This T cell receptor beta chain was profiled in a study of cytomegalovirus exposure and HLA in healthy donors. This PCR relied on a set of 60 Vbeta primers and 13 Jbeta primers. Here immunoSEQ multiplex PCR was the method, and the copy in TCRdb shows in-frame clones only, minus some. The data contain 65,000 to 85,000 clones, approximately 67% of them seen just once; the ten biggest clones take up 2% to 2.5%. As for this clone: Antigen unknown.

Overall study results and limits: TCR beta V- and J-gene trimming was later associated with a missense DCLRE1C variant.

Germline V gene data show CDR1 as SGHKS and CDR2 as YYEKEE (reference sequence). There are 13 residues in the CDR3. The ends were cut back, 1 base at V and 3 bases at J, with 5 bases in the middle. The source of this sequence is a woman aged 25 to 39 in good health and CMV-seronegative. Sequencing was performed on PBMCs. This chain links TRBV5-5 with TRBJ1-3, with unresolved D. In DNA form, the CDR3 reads TGTGCCAGCAGCTTGTCCGGTGGAAACACCATATATTTT. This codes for CASSLSGGNTIYF.